The present T cell receptor beta chain was sequenced within a study of blood T cells in healthy people across ages. About the research overall: Template switching picked up about one barcoded beta molecule for each two T cells.

The sample, 9 to 10 milliliters of peripheral blood, was drawn from each donor. This clonotype came up a few times. Its matching antigen is unknown. Since no conserved phenylalanine or tryptophan closes the CDR3, a read error is the likely cause. Through a sample-barcoded 5' primer and a J-beta primer mix, a second PCR was run for roughly 6 to 11 cycles. TCRdb passed the 5' RACE reads through MiXCR, listing each CDR3 protein once. The sample lists about 720,000 distinct CDR3 sequences, 22% occurring once. General observations from the study: The long-lived group displayed more naive CD4+ cells, plus higher diversity, than the aged donors did. The study could not conclusively compare naive and antigen-experienced cells, given its unsorted PBMCs.

The V end lost 0 bases, the J end lost 9 bases, and 5 bases lay between the germline ends. CDR3 length: 11 residues. Germline CDR1 reads SGHDN; CDR2 reads FVKESK. The TCR originated in a man between 65 and 79 years old in good health. The chain carries TRBV14 and TRBJ1-1, with no clear D. The sample taken for sequencing was blood. Here the CDR3 reads CASSQDRKAFL. Here the CDR3 DNA reads TGTGCCAGCAGCCAAGACAGGAAAGCTTTCCTT.